The clone carrying this TCR beta chain was recorded a few times. Antigen specificity is unknown. The CDR3 runs 19 residues. The V end lost 0 bases, the J end lost 0 bases, and 21 bases lay between the germline ends. The entry originates in a study of T cell repertoires in cytomegalovirus infection. Overall study: It can be stated that public TCR beta signatures indicated CMV infection as well as a matching HLA type.

Using its own MiXCR run on the reads, TCRdb lists one record per CDR3 protein. The sample carries approximately 550,000 distinct CDR3 sequences, 15% to 20% recorded once. Broader study findings: CMV-specific TCR beta clonotypes restricted by HLA-C were the ones dominating the ex vivo response. The cumulative frequency of public TCR beta families distinguished individuals who carried CMV together with the relevant HLA.

This sequence was found in a human donor in good health (CMV status not recorded). Some clones in this sample may be carry-over from other donors' samples. The V gene is TRBV23-1, the J gene TRBJ2-7; the D gene is possibly TRBD1 (5 bases). TRBV23-1 is designated an ORF whose function remains uncertain. The sample taken for sequencing was CD8+ T cells from PBMCs. The chain's CDR3 is CASSQSGATATESSYEQYF. CDR3 in DNA: TGCGCCAGCAGTCAATCGGGCGCGACTGCGACAGAGAGCTCCTACGAGCAGTACTTC.